The 22 T cell receptor beta chains below all came from one sample that was sequenced in a study of T cells in Graves' hyperthyroidism and ophthalmopathy. There were TCR beta CDR3 regions amplified from RNA transcripts. Using the HTBI primer set, a first-round RT-PCR was run on the TCR CDR3. Each CDR3 protein gets one entry after TCRdb re-called the multiplex PCR reads with MiXCR. The table has about 580,000 distinct CDR3 sequences, about 45% seen once. The sequenced material came from peripheral blood or thyroid tissue (not recorded which). Receptors were obtained from a woman younger than 35 with Graves' hyperthyroidism.

The chain links TRBV12-3 or TRBV12-4 to TRBJ1-1, with 8 bases matching TRBD1. Losses at the gene ends were 6 bases for V and 0 bases for J; bases not matched to a gene: 9. The length of the CDR3 is 16 residues. This CDR3 is CASRGETGALNTEAFF. The CDR3 DNA is TGTGCCAGCAGAGGGGAGACAGGGGCTTTGAACACTGAAGCTTTCTTT.

J is TRBJ1-5 and V is TRBV7-3; possibly TRBD1 for D (6 bases). The germline V gene has CDR1 SGHTA and CDR2 FQGTGA. The CDR3 length is 13 residues. V dropped 5 bases and J dropped 11 bases, with 16 bases sitting between them. Here the CDR3 DNA reads TGTGCCAGCAGCCGGGGGACAAGGGAGACCCAGCATTTT. As protein: CASSRGTRETQHF. Full variable domain (outside the CDR3, taken from reference TRBV7-3 and TRBJ1-5): GAGVSQTPSNKVTEKGKYVELRCDPISGHTALYWYRQSLGQGPEFLIYFQGTGAADDSGLPNDRFFAVRPEGSVSTLKIQRTERGDSAVYLCASSRGTRETQHFGDGTRLSIL.

This clonotype was detected many times. The V and J genes are TRBV15 and TRBJ2-7; D is unresolved. This CDR3 region has 13 residues. Germline values: CDR1 LNHNV, CDR2 YYDKDF (reference sequence). Trimming took off 5 bases at V and 2 bases at J, with 10 bases between the two ends. In DNA form, the CDR3 reads TGTGCCACCAGCGCCAGTACCGCCTACGAGCAGTACTTC. It codes for CATSASTAYEQYF.

This clonotype appeared many times. The V gene is TRBV6-5, the J gene TRBJ1-2, with D unresolved. This CDR3 is built from 15 residues. The germline CDR1 and CDR2 sequences are MNHEY and SVGAGI. Trimming pared 6 bases from V and 3 bases from J, leaving 17 bases between. The CDR3 loop reads CASSSSGNGDYGYTF. CDR3 sequence (DNA): TGTGCCAGCAGCTCCTCCGGTAACGGGGACTATGGCTACACCTTC.

The J gene is TRBJ1-2, the V gene TRBV2, with 10 bases identical to TRBD1. Germline lookup yields CDR1 SNHLY and CDR2 FYNNEI. This CDR3 is 10 amino acids long. With 6 bases clipped from V and 12 bases from J, the junction kept 1 base outside the gene matches. The CDR3 bases are TGTGCCAGCAGCGGACAGGGGGACACCTTC. Translation gives CASSGQGDTF.

A word on this clonotype: One end of the junction fails to match germline, which may point to a read error. The rearrangement links TRBV24-1 to TRBJ2-5; D remains unclear. CDR1 and CDR2 (germline): KGHDR, SFDVKD. The CDR3 length is 13 residues. The CDR3, as DNA: TGTGCCAGCAGTGAAGCCGACCAAGAGACCCAGTACTTC. Translated, it gives CASSEADQETQYF.

The genes are TRBV27 and TRBJ1-3; unclear D gene. Germline values: CDR1 MNHEY, CDR2 SMNVEV (reference sequence). Trimming shortened V by 3 bases and J by 4 bases, and 7 bases separated the two germline ends. This CDR3 has 13 amino acids. The CDR3 protein is CASSFRDGNTIYF. CDR3 coding DNA: TGTGCCAGCAGTTTCCGAGACGGAAACACCATATATTTT.

This clonotype occurred many times. J is TRBJ1-5 and V is TRBV24-1; tentative D call: TRBD1 (5 bases). Trimming stripped 4 bases from V and 0 bases from J, with 12 bases between. This CDR3 comprises 16 residues. Germline CDR1 is KGHDR and CDR2 is SFDVKD. The CDR3 loop is CATSEGGRYSNQPQHF. Written as DNA, the CDR3 is TGTGCCACCAGTGAGGGGGGACGGTATAGCAATCAGCCCCAGCATTTT.

The chain employs TRBV10-2 and TRBJ2-3, with no clear D. Germline V gene data show CDR1 as WSHSY and CDR2 as SAAADI. The CDR3 runs 15 residues. The V end lost 6 bases, the J end lost 1 base, and 14 bases lay between the germline ends. This CDR3 is CASSALARGTDTQYF. The CDR3 DNA reads TGCGCCAGCAGCGCACTGGCAAGAGGCACAGATACGCAGTATTTT.

The J gene is TRBJ2-7, the V gene TRBV20-1; D may be TRBD2 (5 bases). V was cut by 3 bases and J by 0 bases, with 6 bases left in between. The CDR3 runs to 12 residues. Germline V CDR1 and CDR2: DFQATT, SNEGSKA (reference sequence). As DNA, the CDR3 is TGCAGTGCTAGCGGACTCTCCTACGAGCAGTACTTC. Encoded protein: CSASGLSYEQYF.

This clonotype has a single count. The final CDR3 position lacks the conserved phenylalanine or tryptophan, pointing to a likely read error. The DNA is left out, because the CDR3 cannot be placed on it with certainty; the CDR3 is given as TCRdb lists it. V gene TRBV6-6 combines with J gene TRBJ2-6; TRBD1 is taken as the D call from the table, unchecked against the DNA. Germline V lookup: CDR1 MNHNY, CDR2 SVGAGI (reference sequence). The CDR3 totals 9 residues, both ends included. CDR3 sequence reads: CASSSPGTS.

This clonotype turned up a few times. CDR3 sequence reads: CSVDEGTSGMNEQFF. CDR3 DNA sequence: TGCAGCGTGGACGAGGGGACTAGCGGGATGAATGAGCAGTTCTTC. The rearrangement links TRBV29-1 to TRBJ2-5, with 13 nucleotides matching TRBD2. The J call may be mistaken, given a closer DNA end match to TRBJ2-1. CDR3 size: 15 residues. The V gene's germline CDR1 is SQVTM and CDR2 ANQGSEA.

The rearrangement uses TRBV5-4 and TRBJ1-2; D may be TRBD1 (5 bases). Trimming removed 2 bases from V and 1 base from J, with 12 bases in between. The CDR3 loop spans 15 amino acids. Germline loops: CDR1 SGHNT, CDR2 YYREEE (reference sequence). CDR3 DNA: TGTGCCAGCAGCTTAGGGTCAGGGATTAACTATGGCTACACCTTC. It is translated as CASSLGSGINYGYTF.

There are many counts of this clonotype. V usage is TRBV6-6 and J usage is TRBJ1-5; D is ambiguous. V shed 0 bases and J shed 4 bases, with 4 bases lying between them. CDR3 size: 13 residues. Germline V lookup: CDR1 MNHNY, CDR2 SVGAGI (reference sequence). The CDR3 DNA follows: TGTGCCAGCAGTTACTCGGTAAATCAGCCCCAGCATTTT. Translation gives CASSYSVNQPQHF.

As concerns this clonotype: A much larger clone differs from this one at a single base, so this may be a read error. The rearrangement links TRBV11-2 to TRBJ1-2; D remains unclear. This CDR3 is built from 13 residues. V lost 5 bases, J lost 4 bases, and 11 bases lay in between. Germline V lookup: CDR1 SGHAT, CDR2 FQNNGV. CDR3 sequence (DNA): TGTGCCAGCAGCCCGACGGGAGCCTATGGCTACACCTTC. Encoded protein: CASSPTGAYGYTF.

The chain uses TRBV29-1 and TRBJ1-2; TRBD1 might be the D (5 bases). V lost 7 bases, J lost 3 bases, and 18 bases lay in between. Germline V gene sequence: CDR1 SQVTM, CDR2 ANQGSEA. The CDR3 is made up of 14 amino acids. Written as DNA, the CDR3 is TGCAGCGAGAGGGGACTAGCGGGGGACTATGGCTACACCTTC. Translated, it gives CSERGLAGDYGYTF.

This clonotype was counted ten times or more. The chain combines TRBV11-2 with TRBJ2-5; 9 nucleotides match TRBD2. The germline CDR1 and CDR2 sequences are SGHAT and FQNNGV. The CDR3 contains 17 residues. V was clipped by 0 bases and J by 5 bases; unmatched bases: 10. The DNA for the CDR3 is TGTGCCAGCAGCTTAGAACTAGCGGGCCATAGTCGTGAGACCCAGTACTTC. Translation gives CASSLELAGHSRETQYF.

This clonotype was recorded at least ten times. The chain recombines TRBV25-1 with TRBJ2-3, with D possibly called TRBD1 or TRBD2 (5 bases each). The CDR3 is 14 residues long. The germline gives CDR1 MGHDK, CDR2 SYGVNS. Trimming took off 6 bases at V and 2 bases at J, with 12 bases between the two ends. The CDR3 sequence: CASSIRDLTDTQYF. The CDR3 DNA is TGTGCCAGCAGCATCAGGGACCTCACAGATACGCAGTATTTT.

The chain couples TRBV20-1 to TRBJ2-2, with a possible D match to TRBD2 (6 bases). CDR1 is DFQATT, CDR2 SNEGSKA, per germline (reference sequence). This CDR3 has 14 amino acids. V shed 4 bases and J shed 1 base, with 10 bases lying between them. The DNA of the CDR3 is TGCAGTGCTACTGGCGGGGTGAACACCGGGGAGCTGTTTTTT. It specifies CSATGGVNTGELFF.

This clonotype was picked up many times. The chain carries TRBV24-1 and TRBJ1-1; D is undetermined. The length of the CDR3 is 13 residues. CDR1 is KGHDR, CDR2 SFDVKD, per germline. V was clipped by 5 bases and J by 5 bases, with 11 bases between them. The CDR3 reads CATSARQGTEAFF. The DNA of the CDR3 is TGTGCCACCAGTGCAAGACAAGGAACTGAAGCTTTCTTT.

In regard to this clonotype: Being one base from a much bigger clone, this may be a read error. The chain carries TRBV24-1 and TRBJ2-2; D may match TRBD1 or TRBD2 (6 bases each). Trimming stripped 9 bases from V and 4 bases from J, with 14 bases between. The CDR3 spans 14 residues. Germline V gene data show CDR1 as KGHDR and CDR2 as SFDVKD. The CDR3 loop reads CATEPGALTGELFF. CDR3 sequence (DNA): TGTGCCACCGAGCCGGGGGCGCTCACCGGGGAGCTGTTTTTT.

As regards this clonotype: As the CDR3 is not closed by the conserved phenylalanine or tryptophan, this likely results from a read error. V gene TRBV5-6 combines with J gene TRBJ1-1; possible D gene TRBD1, 5 bases. CDR1 and CDR2 from the germline V gene are SGHDT and YYEEEE. V was pared by 4 bases and J by 2 bases, with 9 bases between. The CDR3 is made up of 13 amino acids. CDR3 protein: CASSPRGNTEAFS. The CDR3 DNA reads as TGTGCCAGCAGCCCTAGGGGTAACACTGAAGCTTTCTCT.